This TCR beta chain is from a study of cytomegalovirus exposure and HLA in healthy donors (dated by TCRdb to between 2016 and 2019). Looking at the study overall: According to an earlier analysis of a few hundred of the donors, 150 million to 200 million T cells yielded some 110 million unique TCR beta sequences and 276 Gb of sequence data. An early release covering some 640 HLA-typed donors comprised about 290 gigabases of sequencing data and tens of millions of unique TCR sequences. Among the roughly 390 genotyped donors, about 83% belonged to the genetic ancestry cluster associated with self-reported Caucasian donors. The study aimed to test whether signatures of past pathogen exposure could be identified by cataloging public T cell receptors. Using immunosequencing, the study profiled T cell repertoires from roughly 650 subjects and related those repertoires to cytomegalovirus serostatus. Along with the roughly 700-subject first cohort, a separate validation cohort of over 90 different subjects was used. The study combined high-throughput TCR immunosequencing, statistical association of individual TCRs with disease status, and machine learning to predict cytomegalovirus infection status. A later analysis re-analyzed previously published TCR beta repertoires from about 600 donors and added high-resolution HLA genotyping to study TCR occurrence patterns. Rather than drawing on any new phenotypic data, the later analysis identified candidate immune exposures from TCR beta sequences and the way those sequences occurred across donors. An earlier analysis of about 600 of the donors used high-throughput TCR beta sequencing to judge whether each TCR beta V gene segment behaved as functional or pseudogenic. Donor age, sex, ethnicity and CMV serostatus were compiled together with the repertoire data. A later genetic analysis took genome-wide SNP genotypes for about 65% of the roughly 670 donors and used that subset as a discovery cohort. Every discovery cohort repertoire had been produced on one sequencing platform. Both class I and class II loci were covered by HLA typing, at four-digit resolution. Typing coverage differed by locus: A, B, C, DRB1 and DQB1 were typed in about 620-630 donors, DQA1 in 522, DPA1 in nearly 610, and DPB1 in 400 to 480. Because of strong linkage in the cohort, roughly five DR-DQ haplotypes were treated as single units for association and clustering. Across 398 genotyped donors of the cohort, an average of approximately 200,000 unique TCR beta nucleotide sequences per donor were sequenced, and about a sixth of those sequences were non-productive.

What the work shows at the level of the full study, not this receptor alone: In a later analysis, TCR association rates were found to vary across HLA loci, with the most associated TCRs seen for DRB1 alleles and the fewest for HLA-C alleles. Immune exposure information for the cohort was limited to CMV serostatus. At a false discovery rate of 0.05, a later analysis linked about 17,000 TCR beta sequences to specific HLA alleles. Because HLA typing was missing for some donors at each locus, association tests included only the typed subset. According to a later genetic analysis, donors in an Asian-associated ancestry cluster had fewer N-insertions in productive TCRs than the approximately 650-donor mean. According to a later analysis, parvovirus B19, influenza, CMV and Epstein-Barr virus appeared linked to several top co-occurrence clusters. The sequencing pipeline was judged likely to have produced a cluster of highly shared sequence variants as a technical artifact. The study gave a list of 150 to 200 TCR beta chains associated with cytomegalovirus. Most TCR sequences were seen in very few donors, while some public TCRs were found in many individuals. Cytomegalovirus status was reported to be diagnosed by the classifier with high specificity and sensitivity in both the original and validation cohorts. Sequencing depth was assumed to be roughly uniform across donors in the presence/absence analyses, though that assumption may not hold. In vitro tests confirmed that a few of the cytomegalovirus-associated TCR beta chains recognize cytomegalovirus antigens. The earlier analysis of around 600 of the donors excluded roughly 17 rarely observed V segments, including chromosome 9 orphons, because counts were too low. According to the authors, the approach could potentially be generalized to other disease states and immunological phenotypes. When HLA alleles, especially DR and DQ, strongly co-occurred, attributing TCR associations to individual alleles was difficult. A further reported finding was that TCR beta sequences accurately predicted the HLA-A and HLA-B alleles for most subjects in the first cohort. A later analysis found that most CMV-associated TCR beta chains appeared HLA-restricted, with HLA associations seemingly driven largely by CMV exposure. Correlated functional status among segregating V segments might reflect linkage disequilibrium, but an unknown experimental factor could not be ruled out. Broadly in line with IMGT annotations, most TCR beta V segments showed up in productive rearrangements about 87% or about 30% of the time in an earlier analysis of around 600 of the donors. Some IMGT-functional V segments, including TRBV6-2 and TRBV6-3, could not be distinguished by the 87-base-pair reads and were therefore excluded. An association between a missense DCLRE1C variant and V-gene and J-gene trimming of TCR beta chains was found in a later genetic analysis and replicated in an independent cohort. A later analysis found that HLA-associated TCR beta chains were more clonally expanded and had lower generation probabilities than equally common non-associated chains. Only TCR beta chains were sequenced in this cohort, and the absence of alpha or paired-chain data limited detectable features.

Receptor amplification or capture employed the immunoSEQ multiplex PCR assay. For the multiplex PCR, a mixture combining 60 forward primers for TCR Vbeta segments and 13 reverse primers for TCR Jbeta segments was used. A multiplex PCR assay on genomic DNA amplified the CDR3 region of rearranged TCR beta genes. On the Illumina HiSeq System, the amplified TCR beta libraries were sequenced as 87-base-pair reads. Turning to the authors' computational methods: Across the 666 repertoires, a later analysis counted about 81 million unique TCR beta chains, roughly 11 million of which were shared by at least two donors. Raw reads were error-corrected and collapsed into unique sequences by a nearest-neighbor algorithm in which closely related sequences were merged to remove PCR and sequencing errors. V, D and J gene segments were assigned by aligning CDR3 sequences to IMGT reference sequences. Each retained sequence needed at least a six-nucleotide match to both a V gene segment and a J gene segment. A rearrangement was called productive if the CDR3 had no stop codons and remained in frame with V and J, and every other rearrangement was called non-productive. Following IMGT convention, CDR3 was defined as the stretch from the second conserved V-encoded cysteine up to the conserved J-encoded phenylalanine. The earlier analysis of 500 to 750 of the donors excluded any sequence lacking an unambiguous match to a single V gene segment. An earlier analysis of a few hundred of the donors classified V segments as functional when productive rearrangements were above 56.7% and as segregating when the standard deviation between donors was above 5%. A statistical classification framework was built to diagnose cytomegalovirus status from the catalog of TCR beta chain sequences. In a later analysis, TCR nucleotide sequences were compared against IMGT/GENE-DB human TR gene sequences so that V and J genes could be assigned. Using the TCRdist pipeline, a later analysis assigned CDR3 sequences along with most-parsimonious VDJ recombination scenarios. In a later analysis, each TCR beta chain was defined by its CDR3 amino acid sequence together with its V-gene family, and reads without a unique V-gene family were excluded. In a later analysis, several hundred highly shared, low-generation-probability nucleotide sequences were removed to address suspected cross-contamination and a sequencing artifact. In a later analysis, a clonal expansion index for each public chain was calculated from normalized within-repertoire ranks of inferred template counts. In a later analysis, generation probabilities were computed using a VDJ recombination model fitted to out-of-frame rearrangements, and the results were checked against IGoR. In a later analysis, TCR-TCR, TCR-HLA and TCR-CMV co-occurrence was scored with hypergeometric tests, and a repertoire-size bias correction was applied to TCR pairs. False discovery rates were estimated in a later analysis by permuting HLA or CMV assignments 20 times. In a later analysis, co-occurring TCRs were grouped using DBSCAN, and TCRdist sequence similarity was added for clustering within HLA-allele-positive subsets. Repertoires with fewer than 30,000 or more than 120,000 public chains were left out of co-occurrence clustering, as were a handful of repertoires with anomalous nucleotide sharing. TCRdb stores this immuneACCESS table with in-frame sequences only. Part of the clones is absent; in the studies checked, under half of the shortfall reflects unresolved V genes, and no reason is known for the rest. That table is the source of V, J and clone size, and D and trimming were worked out from the DNA. Counted in this sample were 90,000 to 120,000 clones; over 75% of them appeared once. The ten largest clones represent approximately 4.2% of the sample.

Comments on this clone: Its cognate antigen has yet to be identified. Base qualities are not recorded, but no much larger clone differs from it by a single base.

The cohort comprised around 690 healthy bone marrow donors. At the time of sampling, all cohort members were nominally healthy, though unrecorded immune exposures were likely present. The donor was CMV seronegative and belonged to the group of over 350 seronegative cohort members. Each donor provided a peripheral blood sample, and peripheral blood mononuclear cells were used for TCR beta sequencing. Genomic DNA was extracted from the blood cell samples with the Qiagen DNeasy Blood Extraction Kit. The CDR3 runs 13 residues from the cysteine to the phenylalanine. The DNA shown is the 39-base CDR3, in frame from base 1. Via the germline V gene, CDR1 is SGHVS and CDR2 FQNEAQ. Germline trimming amounts to 11 bases on V and 5 bases on J, with 8 as the count of junction bases outside the gene matches.

The chain was built from TRBV7-8 and TRBJ2-1, and TRBD1 aligns with 8 junction nucleotides. The clonotype comes from a male donor in good health and CMV-seronegative. Sequenced material: PBMCs. Here the CDR3 is given as CAGIQGADNEQFF. The nucleotide sequence reads as follows: TGTGCCGGTATCCAGGGGGCGGACAATGAGCAGTTCTTC.